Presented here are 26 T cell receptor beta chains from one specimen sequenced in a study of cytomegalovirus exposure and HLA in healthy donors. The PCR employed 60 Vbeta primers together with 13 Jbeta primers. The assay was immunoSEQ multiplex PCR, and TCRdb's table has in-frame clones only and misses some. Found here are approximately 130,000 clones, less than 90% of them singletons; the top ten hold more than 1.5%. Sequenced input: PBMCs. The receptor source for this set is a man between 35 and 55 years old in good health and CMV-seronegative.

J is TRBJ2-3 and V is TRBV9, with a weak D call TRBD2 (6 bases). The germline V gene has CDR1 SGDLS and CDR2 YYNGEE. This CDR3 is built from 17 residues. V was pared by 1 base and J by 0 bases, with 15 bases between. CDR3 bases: TGTGCCAGCAGCGTAATGGGTGGCGGGATGAGCACAGATACGCAGTATTTT. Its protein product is CASSVMGGGMSTDTQYF. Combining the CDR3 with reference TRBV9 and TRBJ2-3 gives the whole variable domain DSGVTQTPKHLITATGQRVTLRCSPRSGDLSVYWYQQSLDQGLQFLIQYYNGEERAKGNILERFSAQQFPDLHSELNLSSLELGDSALYFCASSVMGGGMSTDTQYFGPGTRLTVL.

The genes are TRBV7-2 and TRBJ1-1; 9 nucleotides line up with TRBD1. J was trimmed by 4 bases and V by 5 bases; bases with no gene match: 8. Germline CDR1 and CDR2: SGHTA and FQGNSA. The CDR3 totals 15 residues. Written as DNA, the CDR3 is TGTGCCAGCAGCCTCCGGGACAGGGAGGCCACTGAAGCTTTCTTT. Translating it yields CASSLRDREATEAFF.

CDR3 loop: CASSLGGDEQYF. Written as DNA, the CDR3 is TGTGCCAGCAGCTTAGGAGGGGACGAGCAGTACTTC. V is TRBV13 and J is TRBJ2-7, with D perhaps TRBD1 (5 bases). The CDR3 runs 12 residues. Trimming left V 0 bases short and J 5 bases short, with 5 bases between. Germline values: CDR1 PRHDT, CDR2 FYEKMQ (reference sequence).

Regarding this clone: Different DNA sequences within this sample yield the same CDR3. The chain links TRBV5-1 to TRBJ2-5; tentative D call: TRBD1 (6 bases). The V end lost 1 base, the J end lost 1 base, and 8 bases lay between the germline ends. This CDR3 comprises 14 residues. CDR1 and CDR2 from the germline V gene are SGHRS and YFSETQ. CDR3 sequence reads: CASSLLQGQETQYF. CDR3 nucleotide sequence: TGCGCCAGCAGCTTGCTACAGGGCCAAGAGACCCAGTACTTC. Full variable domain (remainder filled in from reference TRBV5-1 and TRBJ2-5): KAGVTQTPRYLIKTRGQQVTLSCSPISGHRSVSWYQQTPGQGLQFLFEYFSETQRNKGNFPGRFSGRQFSNSRSEMNVSTLELGDSALYLCASSLLQGQETQYFGPGTRLLVL.

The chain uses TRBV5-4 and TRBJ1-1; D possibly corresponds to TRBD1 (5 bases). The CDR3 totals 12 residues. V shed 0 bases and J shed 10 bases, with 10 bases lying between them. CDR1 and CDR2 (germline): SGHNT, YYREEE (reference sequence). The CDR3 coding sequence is TGTGCCAGCAGCTTGGGAGCAGGGCGAGCTTTCTTT. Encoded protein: CASSLGAGRAFF.

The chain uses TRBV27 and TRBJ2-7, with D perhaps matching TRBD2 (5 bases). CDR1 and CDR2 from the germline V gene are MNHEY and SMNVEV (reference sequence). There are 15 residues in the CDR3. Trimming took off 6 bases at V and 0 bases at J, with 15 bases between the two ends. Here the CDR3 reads CASREEGGVSYEQYF. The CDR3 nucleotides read TGTGCCAGCAGGGAAGAGGGCGGAGTCTCCTACGAGCAGTACTTC.

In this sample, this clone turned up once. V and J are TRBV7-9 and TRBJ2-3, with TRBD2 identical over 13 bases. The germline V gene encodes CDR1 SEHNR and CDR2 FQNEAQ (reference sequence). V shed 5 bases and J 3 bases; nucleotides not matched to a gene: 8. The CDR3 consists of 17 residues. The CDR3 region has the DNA TGTGCCAGCAGCCCGAGGACTAGCGGGAGAGGTACAGATACGCAGTATTTT. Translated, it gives CASSPRTSGRGTDTQYF. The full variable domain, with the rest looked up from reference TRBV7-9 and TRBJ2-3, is DTGVSQNPRHKITKRGQNVTFRCDPISEHNRLYWYRQTLGQGPEFLTYFQNEAQLEKSRLLSDRFSAERPKGSFSTLEIQRTEQGDSAMYLCASSPRTSGRGTDTQYFGPGTRLTVL.

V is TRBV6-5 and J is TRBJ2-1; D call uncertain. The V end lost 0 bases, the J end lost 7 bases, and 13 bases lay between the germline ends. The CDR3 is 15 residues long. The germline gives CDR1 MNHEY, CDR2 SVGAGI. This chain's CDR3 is CASSYSRHDRNEQFF. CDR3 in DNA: TGTGCCAGCAGTTACTCGAGGCACGATCGGAATGAGCAGTTCTTC.

Here the CDR3 DNA reads TGTGCCAGCAGCTTAGCGCTGGGGACAGGCTACGAGCAGTACTTC. Its protein is CASSLALGTGYEQYF. The V gene is TRBV7-2, the J gene TRBJ2-7; 8 nucleotides align to TRBD1. With 0 bases clipped from V and 3 bases from J, the junction kept 4 bases outside the gene matches. This CDR3 spans 15 amino acids. Germline V gene data show CDR1 as SGHTA and CDR2 as FQGNSA. Full variable domain (rest looked up from reference TRBV7-2 and TRBJ2-7): GAGVSQSPSNKVTEKGKDVELRCDPISGHTALYWYRQSLGQGLEFLIYFQGNSAPDKSGLPSDRFSAERTGGSVSTLTIQRTQQEDSAVYLCASSLALGTGYEQYFGPGTRLTVT.

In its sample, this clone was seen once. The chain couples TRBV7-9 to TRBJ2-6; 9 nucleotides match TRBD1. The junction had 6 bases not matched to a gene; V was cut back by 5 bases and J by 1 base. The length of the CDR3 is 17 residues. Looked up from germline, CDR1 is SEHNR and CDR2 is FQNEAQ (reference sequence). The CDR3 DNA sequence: TGTGCCAGCAGCCTGGGACAGGGAGTATCTGGGGCCAACGTCCTGACTTTC. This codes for CASSLGQGVSGANVLTF.

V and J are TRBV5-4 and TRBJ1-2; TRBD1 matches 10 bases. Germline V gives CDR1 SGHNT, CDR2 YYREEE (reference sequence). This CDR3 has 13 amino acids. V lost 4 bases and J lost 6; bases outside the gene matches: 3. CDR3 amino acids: CASSQGQGNGYTF. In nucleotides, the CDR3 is TGTGCCAGCAGCCAGGGACAGGGGAATGGCTACACCTTC.

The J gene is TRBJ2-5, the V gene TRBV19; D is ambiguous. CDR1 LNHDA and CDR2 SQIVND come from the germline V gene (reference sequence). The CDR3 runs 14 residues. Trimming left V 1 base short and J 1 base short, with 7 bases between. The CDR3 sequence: CASSIGLGQETQYF. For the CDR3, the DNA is TGTGCCAGTAGTATAGGGCTTGGCCAAGAGACCCAGTACTTC.

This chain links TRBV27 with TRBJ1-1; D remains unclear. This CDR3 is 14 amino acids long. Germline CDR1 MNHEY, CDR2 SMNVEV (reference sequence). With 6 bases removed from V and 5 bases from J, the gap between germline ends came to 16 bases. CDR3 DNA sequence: TGTGCCAGCAGCAGCAGGTTTGTAGTTACTGAAGCTTTCTTT. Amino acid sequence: CASSSRFVVTEAFF.

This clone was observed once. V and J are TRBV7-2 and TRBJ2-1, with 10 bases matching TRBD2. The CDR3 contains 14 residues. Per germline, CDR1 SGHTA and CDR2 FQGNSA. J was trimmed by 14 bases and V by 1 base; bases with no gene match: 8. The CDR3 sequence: CASSLEREGRTKFF. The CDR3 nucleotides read TGTGCCAGCAGCTTAGAGCGGGAGGGCCGAACGAAGTTCTTC.

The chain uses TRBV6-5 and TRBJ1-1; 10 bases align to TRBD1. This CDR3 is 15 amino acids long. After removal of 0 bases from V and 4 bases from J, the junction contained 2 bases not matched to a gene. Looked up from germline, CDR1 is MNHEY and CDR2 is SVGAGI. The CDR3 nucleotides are TGTGCCAGCAGTTACTCCGGGACAGGGGCCACTGAAGCTTTCTTT. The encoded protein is CASSYSGTGATEAFF.

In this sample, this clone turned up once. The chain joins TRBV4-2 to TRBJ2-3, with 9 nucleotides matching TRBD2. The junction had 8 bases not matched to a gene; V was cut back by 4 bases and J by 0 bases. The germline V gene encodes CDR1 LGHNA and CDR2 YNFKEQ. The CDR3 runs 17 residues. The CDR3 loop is CASSPHRLAESTDTQYF. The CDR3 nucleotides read TGTGCCAGCAGCCCTCACCGACTAGCGGAGAGCACAGATACGCAGTATTTT.

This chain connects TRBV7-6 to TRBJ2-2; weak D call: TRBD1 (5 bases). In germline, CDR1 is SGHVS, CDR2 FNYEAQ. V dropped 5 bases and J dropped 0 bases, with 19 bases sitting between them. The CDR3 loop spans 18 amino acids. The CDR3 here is CASSITPAGSPNTGELFF. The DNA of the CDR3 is TGTGCCAGCAGCATAACCCCCGCAGGGTCCCCGAACACCGGGGAGCTGTTTTTT.

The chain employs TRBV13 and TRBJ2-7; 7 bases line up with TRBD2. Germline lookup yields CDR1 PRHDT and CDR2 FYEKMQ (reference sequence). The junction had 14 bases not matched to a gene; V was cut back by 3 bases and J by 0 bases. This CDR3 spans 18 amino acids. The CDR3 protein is CASSFSYPGGVSSYEQYF. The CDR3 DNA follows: TGTGCCAGCAGCTTTAGTTATCCGGGGGGAGTCAGCTCCTACGAGCAGTACTTC.

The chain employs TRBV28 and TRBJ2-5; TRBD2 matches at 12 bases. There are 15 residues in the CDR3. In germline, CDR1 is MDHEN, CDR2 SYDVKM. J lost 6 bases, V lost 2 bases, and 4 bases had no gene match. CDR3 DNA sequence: TGTGCCAGCAGTTTACTAGCGGGGGGGCCGAAGACCCAGTACTTC. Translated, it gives CASSLLAGGPKTQYF.

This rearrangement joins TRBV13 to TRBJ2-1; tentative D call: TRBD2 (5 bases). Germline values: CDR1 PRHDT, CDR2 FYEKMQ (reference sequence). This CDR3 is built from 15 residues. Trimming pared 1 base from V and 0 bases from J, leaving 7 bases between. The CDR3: CASSLAGFSYNEQFF. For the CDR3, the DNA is TGTGCCAGCAGCTTAGCGGGGTTCTCCTACAATGAGCAGTTCTTC.

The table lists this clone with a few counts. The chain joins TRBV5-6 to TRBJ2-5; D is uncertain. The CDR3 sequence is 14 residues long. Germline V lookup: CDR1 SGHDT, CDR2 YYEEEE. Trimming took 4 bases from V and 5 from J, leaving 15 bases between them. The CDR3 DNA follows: TGTGCCAGCAGCCCCAGAGCCCCGCGGGAGACCCAGTACTTC. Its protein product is CASSPRAPRETQYF. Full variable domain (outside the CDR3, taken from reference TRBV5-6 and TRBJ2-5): DAGVTQSPTHLIKTRGQQVTLRCSPKSGHDTVSWYQQALGQGPQFIFQYYEEEERQRGNFPDRFSGHQFPNYSSELNVNALLLGDSALYLCASSPRAPRETQYFGPGTRLLVL.

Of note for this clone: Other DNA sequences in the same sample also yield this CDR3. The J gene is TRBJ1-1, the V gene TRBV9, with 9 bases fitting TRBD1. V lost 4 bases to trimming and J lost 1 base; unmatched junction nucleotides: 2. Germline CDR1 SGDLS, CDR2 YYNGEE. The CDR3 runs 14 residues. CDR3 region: CASSRGQGNTEAFF. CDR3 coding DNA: TGTGCCAGCAGCAGGGGACAGGGGAACACTGAAGCTTTCTTT.

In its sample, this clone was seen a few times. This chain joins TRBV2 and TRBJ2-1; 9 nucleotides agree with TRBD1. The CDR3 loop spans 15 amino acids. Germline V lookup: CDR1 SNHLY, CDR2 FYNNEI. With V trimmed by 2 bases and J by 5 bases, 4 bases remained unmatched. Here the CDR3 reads CASSEQQGADNEQFF. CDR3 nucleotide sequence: TGTGCCAGCAGTGAACAACAGGGGGCCGACAATGAGCAGTTCTTC.

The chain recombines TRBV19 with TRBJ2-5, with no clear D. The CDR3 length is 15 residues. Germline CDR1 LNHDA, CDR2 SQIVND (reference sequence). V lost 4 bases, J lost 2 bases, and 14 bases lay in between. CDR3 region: CASSTASGSQETQYF. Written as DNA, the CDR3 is TGTGCCAGTAGTACGGCCTCCGGGTCTCAAGAGACCCAGTACTTC.

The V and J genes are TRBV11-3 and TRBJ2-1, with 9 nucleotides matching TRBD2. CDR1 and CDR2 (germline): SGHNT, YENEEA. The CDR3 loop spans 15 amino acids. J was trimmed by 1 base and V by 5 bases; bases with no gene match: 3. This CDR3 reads CASSRGGVSYNEQFF. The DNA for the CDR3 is TGTGCCAGCAGCCGCGGGGGGGTATCCTACAATGAGCAGTTCTTC.

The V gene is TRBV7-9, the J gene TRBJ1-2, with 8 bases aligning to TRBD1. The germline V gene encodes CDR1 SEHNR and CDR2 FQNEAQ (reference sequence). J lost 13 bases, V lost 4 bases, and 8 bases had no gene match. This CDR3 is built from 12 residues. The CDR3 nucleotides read TGTGCCAGCAGCTCGACAGGGGCCCGCTGCACCTTC. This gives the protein CASSSTGARCTF.